These 10 T cell receptor beta chains originate from one sample sequenced in a study of T cells after yellow fever vaccination (dated by TCRdb to the late 2010s). The treatment or condition label here, explained by the study, means: live attenuated yellow fever vaccine strain. The library was obtained by 5' RACE. The sequencing machine was an Illumina NovaSeq 6000. TCRdb passed the public sequencing reads through fastp at Q25 and MiXCR, retaining productive beta sequences. Identical CDR3 protein sequences are pooled into one entry, listed with their most common genes and DNA. Recorded for this sample are about 220,000 distinct CDR3 sequences; roughly 3% of them occurred a single time. The ten largest make up around 3.3% of the sample. Source: CD4+ T cells sorted from PBMCs, taken 10 days after the yellow fever booster vaccination. These receptors were collected from a man in his late teens or twenties who received the YFV17D yellow fever vaccine.

This clonotype occurred many times. The chain is built from TRBV11-2 and TRBJ2-3; no definite D call. The CDR3 runs 18 residues. V shed 1 base and J shed 0 bases, with 17 bases lying between them. Germline CDR1 and CDR2: SGHAT and FQNNGV. CDR3 sequence: CASSLVLPLFTSTDTQYF. The DNA for the CDR3 is TGTGCCAGCAGCTTAGTTCTGCCGCTATTTACCAGCACAGATACGCAGTATTTT. The full variable domain, with the rest looked up from reference TRBV11-2 and TRBJ2-3, is EAGVAQSPRYKIIEKRQSVAFWCNPISGHATLYWYQQILGQGPKLLIQFQNNGVVDDSQLPKDRFSAERLKGVDSTLKIQPAKLEDSAVYLCASSLVLPLFTSTDTQYFGPGTRLTVL.

There are many counts of this clonotype. This sequence joins TRBV18 and TRBJ2-7; no clear D gene. Germline CDR1 is KGHSH and CDR2 is LQKENI. The CDR3 covers 14 residues. Trimming took off 1 base at V and 0 bases at J, with 7 bases between the two ends. In DNA form, the CDR3 reads TGTGCCAGCTCACCACGCAGGAGCTCCTACGAGCAGTACTTC. Translation gives CASSPRRSSYEQYF.

This clonotype has a handful of counts. This chain links TRBV6-5 with TRBJ1-1; D uncertain. CDR1 and CDR2 from the germline V gene are MNHEY and SVGAGI. The CDR3 runs 13 residues. With 2 bases removed from V and 1 base from J, the gap between germline ends came to 5 bases. The CDR3 reads CASSYPENTEAFF. As DNA, the CDR3 is TGTGCCAGCAGTTACCCAGAGAACACTGAAGCTTTCTTT.

In its sample, this clonotype was seen many times. The chain recombines TRBV6-1 with TRBJ2-3; a possible D gene is TRBD1 (6 bases). Per germline, CDR1 MNHNS and CDR2 SASEGT. The CDR3 sequence is 14 residues long. V was shortened by 6 bases and J by 4 bases, with 14 bases between the two germline ends. The CDR3, as DNA: TGTGCCAGCAGCCGCAGGGGTCTCGCAGATACGCAGTATTTT. Protein product: CASSRRGLADTQYF.

This clonotype was counted many times. The V and J genes are TRBV12-3 or TRBV12-4 and TRBJ2-1; D is ambiguous. Deletions cut 6 bases from V and 0 bases from J, with 9 bases between. The CDR3 has 14 amino acids. CDR3 in DNA: TGTGCCAGCAGGAGACCCCTCTCCTACAATGAGCAGTTCTTC. This gives the protein CASRRPLSYNEQFF.

The genes are TRBV20-1 and TRBJ1-5; a weak D match, TRBD1 (6 bases). V gave up 3 bases and J gave up 0 bases, with 15 bases separating them. The V gene's germline CDR1 is DFQATT and CDR2 SNEGSKA (reference sequence). CDR3 length equals 16 residues. The CDR3: CSASHWTDYSNQPQHF. The CDR3, as DNA: TGCAGTGCTAGCCATTGGACAGACTATAGCAATCAGCCCCAGCATTTT.

This clonotype was picked up many times. The chain joins TRBV5-6 to TRBJ1-3, with a possible D match to TRBD1 (6 bases). The CDR3 is 12 amino acids. The germline V gene encodes CDR1 SGHDT and CDR2 YYEEEE. V shed 4 bases and J shed 8 bases, with 10 bases lying between them. CDR3 protein: CASSRRGYTIYF. In DNA, the CDR3 is TGTGCCAGCAGCCGGAGGGGGTACACCATATATTTT.

This clonotype was seen repeatedly, ten times or more. This chain joins TRBV15 and TRBJ2-1; possible D gene TRBD2, 7 bases. The CDR3 length is 15 residues. Germline CDR1 and CDR2: LNHNV and YYDKDF (reference sequence). Trimming removed 2 bases from V and 7 bases from J, with 15 bases in between. The CDR3 protein is CATSRSNRGGNEQFF. In nucleotides, the CDR3 is TGTGCCACCAGCAGATCCAATAGGGGGGGGAATGAGCAGTTCTTC.

This clonotype has a handful of counts. The V gene is TRBV6-4, the J gene TRBJ1-2, with D possibly TRBD1 on 5 matching bases. Germline CDR1 MRHNA, CDR2 SNTAGT. The CDR3 contains 14 residues. Between the trimmed V and J ends, which lost 4 bases and 5 bases, there was a span of 14 bases. DNA for the CDR3: TGTGCCAGCAGTGCGGACGGGGGTTGGTATGGCTACACCTTC. It encodes CASSADGGWYGYTF.

This rearrangement joins TRBV11-2 to TRBJ2-7; D might be TRBD1 (6 bases). Germline V gene data show CDR1 as SGHAT and CDR2 as FQNNGV. This CDR3 spans 14 amino acids. Trimming pared 2 bases from V and 3 bases from J, leaving 11 bases between. This chain's CDR3 is CASSLIGGVYEQYF. CDR3 DNA: TGTGCCAGCAGCTTAATAGGGGGTGTCTACGAGCAGTACTTC.